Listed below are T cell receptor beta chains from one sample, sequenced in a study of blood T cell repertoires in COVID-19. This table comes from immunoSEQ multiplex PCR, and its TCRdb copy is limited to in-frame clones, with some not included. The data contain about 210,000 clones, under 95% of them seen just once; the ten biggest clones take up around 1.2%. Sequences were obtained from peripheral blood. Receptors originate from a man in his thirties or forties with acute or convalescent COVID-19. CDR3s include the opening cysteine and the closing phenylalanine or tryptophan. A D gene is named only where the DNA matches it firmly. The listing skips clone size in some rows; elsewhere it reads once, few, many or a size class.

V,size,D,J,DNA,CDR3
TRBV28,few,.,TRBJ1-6,TGTGCCAGCAGTTTCAGGGCCCGGTCGGCACCCCTCCACTTT,CASSFRARSAPLHF
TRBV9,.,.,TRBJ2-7,TGTGCCAGCAGCCTAAGACCGGGACAAACCTACGAGCAGTACTTC,CASSLRPGQTYEQYF
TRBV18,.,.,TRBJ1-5,TGTGCCAGCTCACCACCTTCTTTAGACGGAGGGCCCCAGCATTTT,CASSPPSLDGGPQHF
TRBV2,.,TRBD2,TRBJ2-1,TGTGCCAGCAGACAACCCGCGGGAGTGGGTGAGCAGTTCTTC,CASRQPAGVGEQFF
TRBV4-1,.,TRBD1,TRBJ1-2,TGCGCCAGCAGCCAACGGACAGGGTCGAACTATGGCTACACCTTC,CASSQRTGSNYGYTF
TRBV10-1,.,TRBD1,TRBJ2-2,TGCGCCAGTAAACCGGGACAGGGATACACCGGGGAGCTGTTTTTT,CASKPGQGYTGELFF
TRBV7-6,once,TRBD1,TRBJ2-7,TGTGCCAGCAGCTCCCTGAGGGACAGACCCTACGAGCAGTACTTC,CASSSLRDRPYEQYF
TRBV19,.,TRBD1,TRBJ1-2,TGTGCCAGTAGTATAGAGGGGACAGTGCCGGCCTATGGCTACACCTTC,CASSIEGTVPAYGYTF
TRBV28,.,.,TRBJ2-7,TGTGCCAGCAGTTTACGGCAGGGCCCTAGATACTACGAGCAGTACTTC,CASSLRQGPRYYEQYF
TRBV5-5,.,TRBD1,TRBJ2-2,TGTGCCAGCAGCACTCAGACAGGGCGCACCGGGGAGCTGTTTTTT,CASSTQTGRTGELFF
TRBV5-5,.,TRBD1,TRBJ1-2,TGTGCCAGCAGCTTGGGTCAGGGGGCCGGTACCTATGGCTACACCTTC,CASSLGQGAGTYGYTF
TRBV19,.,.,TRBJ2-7,TGTGCCAGCAACCCGGGGTGGGGATACGAGCAGTACTTC,CASNPGWGYEQYF
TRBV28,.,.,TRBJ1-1,TGTGCCAGCACCCTAAGGGGCGGTAGAACTCCCCGGAACACTGAAGCTTTCTTT,CASTLRGGRTPRNTEAFF
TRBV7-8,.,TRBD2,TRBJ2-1,TGTGCCAGCAGGCTCTCTAGCGGGAGGATGAATGAGCAGTTCTTC,CASRLSSGRMNEQFF
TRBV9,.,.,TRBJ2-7,TGTGCCAGCAGCGTAGGGTTGGGAGTCGATGAGCAGTACTTC,CASSVGLGVDEQYF
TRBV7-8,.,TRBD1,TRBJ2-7,TGTGCCAGCAGCTCCCAGAGAATCCCCGGACAGGGGATTGTTTACGAGCAGTACTTC,CASSSQRIPGQGIVYEQYF
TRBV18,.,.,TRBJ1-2,TGTGCCAGCTCACCCTCCTCTGGACAGACGGTTCGGTATGGCTACACCTTC,CASSPSSGQTVRYGYTF
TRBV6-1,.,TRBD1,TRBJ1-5,TGTGCCAGCAGTGAAGCGGGACAGATTAACCAGCCCCAGCATTTT,CASSEAGQINQPQHF
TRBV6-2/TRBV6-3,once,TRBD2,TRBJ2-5,TGTGCCAGCAGCCCTCTGGAGAGGACTAGCGGGAAAGAGACCCAGTACTTC,CASSPLERTSGKETQYF
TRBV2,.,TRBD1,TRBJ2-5,TGTGCCAGCTCCTTCGACAGGGGTGCGGAGACCCAGTACTTC,CASSFDRGAETQYF
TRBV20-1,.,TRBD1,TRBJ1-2,TGCAGTGCTAGTGGCAGGGGGAACTATGGCTACACCTTC,CSASGRGNYGYTF
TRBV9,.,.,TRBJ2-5,TGTGCCAGCGGAGAAGCTGCGGGGACCCAGTACTTC,CASGEAAGTQYF
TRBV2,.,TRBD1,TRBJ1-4,TGTGCCAGCCGGGACAGGGGTAATGAAAAACTGTTTTTT,CASRDRGNEKLFF
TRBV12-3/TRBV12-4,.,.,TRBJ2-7,TGTGCCAGCAGTCCCTCGGGAGCCTACGAGCAGTACTTC,CASSPSGAYEQYF
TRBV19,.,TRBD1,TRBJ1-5,TGTGCCAGTAGCTTACAGGGGGCTGGCAATCAGCCCCAGCATTTT,CASSLQGAGNQPQHF
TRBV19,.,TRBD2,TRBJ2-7,TGTGCCAGTAGGCTAGCGGGAGCTGGGGGCGAGCAGTACTTC,CASRLAGAGGEQYF
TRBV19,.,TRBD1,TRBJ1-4,TGTGCCAGTAGTATAATACAGGGGTCTGAAAAACTGTTTTTT,CASSIIQGSEKLFF
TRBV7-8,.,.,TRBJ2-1,TGTGCCAGCAGCTTAGGAAAAAGACTCGAGACCTACAATGAGCAGTTCTTC,CASSLGKRLETYNEQFF
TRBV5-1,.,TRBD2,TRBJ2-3,TGCGCCAGCAGCTTGTCGGGAGGGCCTGCAGATACGCAGTATTTT,CASSLSGGPADTQYF
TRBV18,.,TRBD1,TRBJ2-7,TGTGCCAGCTCACCACGGACAGGGGCGGACGAGCAGTACTTC,CASSPRTGADEQYF
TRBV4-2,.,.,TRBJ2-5,TGTGCCAGCAGCCAAGATTTTAGCGGCCAAGAGACCCAGTACTTC,CASSQDFSGQETQYF
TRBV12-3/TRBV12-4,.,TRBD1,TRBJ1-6,TGTGCCAGCAGTCCACAGGGGAATTCACCCCTCCACTTT,CASSPQGNSPLHF
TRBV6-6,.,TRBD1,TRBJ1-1,TGTGCCAGCAGAGCGACAGGGCTGAACACTGAAGCTTTCTTT,CASRATGLNTEAFF
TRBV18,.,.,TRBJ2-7,TGTGCCAGCTCGACAGGTTACGAGCAGTACTTC,CASSTGYEQYF
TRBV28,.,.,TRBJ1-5,TGTGCCAGCGCCCAAGGCGGTCCTAATCAGCCCCAGCATTTT,CASAQGGPNQPQHF
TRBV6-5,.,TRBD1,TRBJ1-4,TGTGCCAGCAGAGACAGGGGTTCGAGTGAAAAACTGTTTTTT,CASRDRGSSEKLFF
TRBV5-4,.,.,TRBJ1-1,TGTGCCAGCAGCTCTACCCAGGGGCCGGTGAACACTGAAGCTTTCTTT,CASSSTQGPVNTEAFF
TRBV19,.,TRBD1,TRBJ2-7,TGTGCCAGTAGTATGGGGACAGGATTCTACGAGCAGTACTTC,CASSMGTGFYEQYF
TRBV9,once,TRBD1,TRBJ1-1,TGTGCCAGCAGCGTAGGAGTACCGGGACAGGGCCGTTTAGACACTGAAGCTTTCTTT,CASSVGVPGQGRLDTEAFF
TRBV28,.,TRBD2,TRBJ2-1,TGTGCCAGCAGTTTAGGGGGAGGGCCTCACAATGAGCAGTTCTTC,CASSLGGGPHNEQFF